This TCR beta chain is drawn from a study of CD8+CD57+ T cells in acquired aplastic anemia. Study-level information: Sorting CD4+ and CD8+ cells gave DNA averaging approximately 3 ug.

Using genomic DNA as the template, TCR beta VDJ and CDR3 profiling was carried out. MiXCR was run by TCRdb on the reads, yielding one entry per CDR3 protein. The data hold 110,000 or so distinct CDR3 sequences, with 45% to 60% observed a single time. V gave up 7 bases and J gave up 10 bases, with 8 bases separating them. CDR1 and CDR2 (germline): SQVTM, ANQGSEA. CDR3 length equals 9 residues. The patients chosen for sequencing had shown expansion of CD8+CD57+ cells (detected by flow cytometry). This chain uses TRBV29-1 with TRBJ2-1; a possible D gene is TRBD2 (5 bases). The TCR comes from a human donor with aplastic anemia. The sample taken for sequencing was sorted CD4+, CD8+, or CD8+CD57+ T cells (not recorded which) from PBMCs. The CDR3 loop is CSAGGEQFF. Here the CDR3 DNA reads TGCAGCGCTGGAGGCGAGCAGTTCTTC.